This T cell receptor beta chain was sequenced in a study of T-cell reconstitution after alpha-beta-depleted transplantation in children. Findings and limits, study-wide: Newly made T cells mostly supplied T-cell counts and diversity one year after transplant. Surviving recipient T cells and thymic progenitors accounted for the high day-60 TCRbeta diversity observed in some patients. Several hundred expanded graft clones reportedly were the source of alpha-beta T cells about two months after transplant.

This clonotype was recorded many times. Antigen unknown. Unique molecular identifiers featured in how the TCRbeta library was prepared. A single record per CDR3 protein comes from TCRdb applying MiXCR to the PCR reads. Found here are approximately 500,000 distinct CDR3 sequences, roughly a tenth of them singletons; the top ten hold around 2%. The source of this sequence is a child between 2 and 9 years old with inherited bone marrow failure, due to receive a stem cell transplant. The sample here was PBMCs, taken before TCRalphabeta/CD19-depleted stem cell transplant.

In nucleotides, the CDR3 is TGTGCCAGCAGTACTCAACCTCGCCAGCCCCAGCATTTT. Translating gives CASSTQPRQPQHF. The chain has TRBV12-3 or TRBV12-4 and TRBJ1-5; D is unresolved. The CDR3 is 13 residues long. Trimming shortened V by 5 bases and J by 7 bases, and 12 bases separated the two germline ends.